What follows describes a single TCR beta chain. The source of the sample is a study of shared clonotypes between healthy human individuals. Libraries were prepared by immunoSEQ multiplex PCR; TCRdb keeps only in-frame clonotypes and omits some of them. Among over a million clones listed, more than 95% were seen once. V lost 1 base and J 4 bases, leaving 13 bases between the germline ends. The CDR3 is 15 amino acids. Per the germline V gene, CDR1 is MNHEY and CDR2 is SVGAGI. The TCR sequence derives from a man aged 25 to 40 in good health. Sequencing was performed on naive CD4+ T cells sorted from blood. Subset reported: CD45RA+ positively selected. The genes are TRBV6-5 and TRBJ2-5, with unresolved D. CDR3 sequence: CASSYYGVGLETQYF. CDR3 nucleotides: TGTGCCAGCAGTTACTACGGCGTGGGCTTAGAGACCCAGTACTTC.